Listed here are 26 T cell receptor beta chains from one sample, sequenced in a study of blood T cell repertoires in COVID-19. Assay used: immunoSEQ multiplex PCR; TCRdb lists only in-frame clones, some missing. The top ten clones hold about 1.2% of a sample with about 51,000 clones, about 86% of them seen once. The sequencing sample was made of peripheral blood. These receptors all come from a man between 60 and 75 years old with acute or convalescent COVID-19.

This sequence joins TRBV6-2 or TRBV6-3 and TRBJ2-2; 8 positions agree with TRBD2. This CDR3 has 16 residues. The V and J ends lost 2 bases and 6 bases, in that order; junction bases with no gene match: 8. Germline loops: CDR1 MNHEY, CDR2 SVGEGT. The CDR3 DNA reads as TGTGCCAGCAGTTACGTGATAGCGGGGTACGCCGGGGAGCTGTTTTTT. Translation: CASSYVIAGYAGELFF.

The chain carries TRBV4-3 and TRBJ2-2; 7 bases agree with TRBD1. The germline V gene has CDR1 LGHNA and CDR2 YSLEER. This CDR3 contains 20 residues. Trimming at V came to 2 bases and at J to 4 bases, leaving 19 bases not matched to a gene. The CDR3 loop reads CASSQLVGAGGTRFTGELFF. The CDR3 DNA reads as TGCGCCAGCAGCCAATTAGTAGGGGCAGGGGGAACGCGGTTCACCGGGGAGCTGTTTTTT.

The chain has TRBV28 and TRBJ1-6; D is unresolved. The V end was cut by 2 bases, the J end by 7 bases, with 12 bases between. The CDR3 is made up of 15 amino acids. Germline assignment: CDR1 MDHEN and CDR2 SYDVKM. The CDR3 spells CASSLLAETNSPLHF. The CDR3 region has the DNA TGTGCCAGCAGTTTACTTGCAGAGACAAATTCACCCCTCCACTTT.

CDR3 in DNA: TGTGCCAGCAGTGGGCCGACAGGGTCTTCTGAGTGGCTTGATTCACCCCTCCACTTT. Its protein product is CASSGPTGSSEWLDSPLHF. The chain carries TRBV27 and TRBJ1-6, with TRBD1 identical over 7 bases. Per germline, CDR1 MNHEY and CDR2 SMNVEV (reference sequence). J lost 8 bases, V lost 5 bases, and 21 bases had no gene match. The CDR3 runs 19 residues.

The count of this clone is one. Here the CDR3 reads CASSFSSYYEQYF. The CDR3 DNA follows: TGTGCCAGCAGCTTCTCCAGTTACTACGAGCAGTACTTC. This chain joins TRBV11-3 and TRBJ2-7; D call uncertain. V lost 3 bases, J lost 3 bases, and 9 bases lay in between. The germline V gene has CDR1 SGHNT and CDR2 YENEEA. This CDR3 spans 13 amino acids.

Concerning this clone itself: Other DNA variants within this sample encode the same CDR3. The CDR3 protein is CASSLGQSYEQYF. CDR3 bases: TGCGCCAGCAGCTTGGGACAGTCCTACGAGCAGTACTTC. The chain uses TRBV5-1 and TRBJ2-7, with D maybe TRBD1 (5 bases). Per germline, CDR1 SGHRS and CDR2 YFSETQ. Trimming stripped 0 bases from V and 1 base from J, with 5 bases between. The CDR3 loop spans 13 amino acids.

The chain employs TRBV6-6 and TRBJ2-2; 14 bases match TRBD2. With 6 bases clipped from V and 4 bases from J, the junction kept 7 bases outside the gene matches. The CDR3 sequence is 17 residues long. CDR1 and CDR2 from the germline V gene are MNHNY and SVGAGI (reference sequence). The CDR3 DNA reads TGTGCCAGCAGGCGACTAGCGGGGGGGCGTGGCACCGGGGAGCTGTTTTTT. This sequence encodes CASRRLAGGRGTGELFF.

The chain couples TRBV5-4 to TRBJ2-7, with a weak D call TRBD2 (6 bases). Trimming removed 2 bases at V and 5 bases at J, with 14 bases between. This CDR3 comprises 14 residues. The germline V gene has CDR1 SGHNT and CDR2 YYREEE (reference sequence). The CDR3, as DNA: TGTGCCAGCAGCTTTAATGGGAGGCGAGACGAGCAGTACTTC. Encoded protein: CASSFNGRRDEQYF.

In regard to this clone: Additional DNA sequences in this sample encode the identical CDR3. The chain couples TRBV6-5 to TRBJ2-1; TRBD2 is a possible D gene (5 bases). Germline V CDR1 and CDR2: MNHEY, SVGAGI. V was cut by 0 bases and J by 0 bases, with 9 bases left in between. The CDR3 spans 16 residues. CDR3 nucleotide sequence: TGTGCCAGCAGTTACTCTGCCGGGAACTCCTACAATGAGCAGTTCTTC. It encodes CASSYSAGNSYNEQFF.

The chain is built from TRBV27 and TRBJ2-2, with 8 bases that match TRBD2. Germline values: CDR1 MNHEY, CDR2 SMNVEV (reference sequence). This CDR3 region has 13 residues. V lost 10 bases and J lost 4; bases outside the gene matches: 5. This CDR3 is CATHRGGTGELFF. As DNA, the CDR3 is TGTGCCACACACCGGGGGGGCACCGGGGAGCTGTTTTTT.

The chain uses TRBV5-4 and TRBJ2-7; D call uncertain. Trimming stripped 1 base from V and 2 bases from J, with 16 bases between. The CDR3 consists of 16 residues. The germline gives CDR1 SGHNT, CDR2 YYREEE (reference sequence). CDR3 sequence: CASSLSYDSSAYEQYF. The DNA for the CDR3 is TGTGCCAGCAGCTTGAGTTACGATTCCTCGGCCTACGAGCAGTACTTC.

The chain carries TRBV9 and TRBJ2-1; 9 bases map to TRBD2. Per germline, CDR1 SGDLS and CDR2 YYNGEE. There are 17 residues in the CDR3. The CDR3 DNA is TGTCCCACCAGCGTAGACCCTCGCGGGGGGGCCGGGGATGAGCAGTTCTTC. This translates into CPTSVDPRGGAGDEQFF.

V is TRBV7-9 and J is TRBJ1-1; TRBD1 matches at 7 bases. Per germline, CDR1 SEHNR and CDR2 FQNEAQ (reference sequence). Losses at the gene ends were 4 bases for V and 1 base for J; bases not matched to a gene: 3. The CDR3 contains 14 residues. DNA of the CDR3: TGTGCCAGCAGCTATTGGACAGGGAACACTGAAGCTTTCTTT. This codes for CASSYWTGNTEAFF.

The chain has TRBV5-5 and TRBJ1-5, with a tentative D call TRBD1 (6 bases). Germline loops: CDR1 SGHKS, CDR2 YYEKEE (reference sequence). This CDR3 has 19 amino acids. Trimming pared 1 base from V and 5 bases from J, leaving 25 bases between. The CDR3 here is CASSLFPLTGTLFDQPQHF. In DNA form, the CDR3 reads TGTGCCAGCAGCTTGTTTCCACTTACAGGGACCCTTTTTGATCAGCCCCAGCATTTT. The entire variable domain, with the rest obtained from reference TRBV5-5 and TRBJ1-5, is as follows: DAGVTQSPTHLIKTRGQQVTLRCSPISGHKSVSWYQQVLGQGPQFIFQYYEKEERGRGNFPDRFSARQFPNYSSELNVNALLLGDSALYLCASSLFPLTGTLFDQPQHFGDGTRLSIL.

J is TRBJ2-5 and V is TRBV27, with a weak D call TRBD1 (6 bases). CDR3 length equals 15 residues. The V gene's germline CDR1 is MNHEY and CDR2 SMNVEV (reference sequence). V was shortened by 0 bases and J by 1 base, with 9 bases between the two germline ends. CDR3 residues: CASSLSIGGQETQYF. The CDR3 nucleotides read TGTGCCAGCAGTTTATCGATAGGGGGCCAAGAGACCCAGTACTTC.

The chain carries TRBV10-2 and TRBJ1-1, with D maybe TRBD1 (5 bases). From germline, CDR1 is WSHSY and CDR2 SAAADI. The CDR3 covers 13 residues. The V gene lost 6 bases and the J gene lost 7 bases, with 15 bases spanning the gap. The CDR3 DNA is TGCGCCAGCAGCCAAAACACAGGAGATGAAGCTTTCTTT. It translates to CASSQNTGDEAFF.

V and J are TRBV5-4 and TRBJ2-5; 12 bases are shared with TRBD2. Trimming at V came to 1 base and at J to 5 bases, leaving 6 bases not matched to a gene. The V gene's germline CDR1 is SGHNT and CDR2 YYREEE (reference sequence). This CDR3 region has 16 residues. CDR3 sequence: CASSLSRLAGVETQYF. CDR3 coding DNA: TGTGCCAGCAGCTTGTCCAGACTAGCGGGAGTCGAGACCCAGTACTTC.

The chain uses TRBV27 and TRBJ2-1; TRBD2 matches 11 bases. This CDR3 has 16 residues. Germline trimming cut 4 bases from V and 7 bases from J; bases unmatched to any gene: 9. The germline CDR1 and CDR2 sequences are MNHEY and SMNVEV (reference sequence). The CDR3 DNA follows: TGTGCCAGCAGTTCTTCCACTAGCGGGAGAGGAAATGAGCAGTTCTTC. Encoded protein: CASSSSTSGRGNEQFF.

The CDR3 loop reads CASSLASGGLYNEQFF. In DNA form, the CDR3 reads TGTGCCAGCAGCTTAGCCAGCGGGGGCCTTTACAATGAGCAGTTCTTC. The chain couples TRBV7-2 to TRBJ2-1; 8 positions agree with TRBD2. The V gene end was trimmed by 0 bases and the J gene end by 4 bases; junction bases not matched to a gene: 5. The CDR3 sequence is 16 residues long. Germline CDR1 SGHTA, CDR2 FQGNSA.

This rearrangement joins TRBV5-1 to TRBJ2-7; TRBD1 matches at 10 bases. The V gene end was trimmed by 3 bases and the J gene end by 4 bases; junction bases not matched to a gene: 7. Germline lookup yields CDR1 SGHRS and CDR2 YFSETQ. CDR3 length equals 15 residues. The CDR3 spells CASSSGQGSLYEQYF. The CDR3 nucleotides are TGCGCCAGCAGCTCGGGACAGGGGTCCCTTTACGAGCAGTACTTC. Using reference TRBV5-1 and TRBJ2-7 for the parts outside the CDR3, the full variable domain is KAGVTQTPRYLIKTRGQQVTLSCSPISGHRSVSWYQQTPGQGLQFLFEYFSETQRNKGNFPGRFSGRQFSNSRSEMNVSTLELGDSALYLCASSSGQGSLYEQYFGPGTRLTVT.

This clone was detected once. V gene TRBV5-1 combines with J gene TRBJ2-3, with a tentative D call TRBD2 (5 bases). Per the germline V gene, CDR1 is SGHRS and CDR2 is YFSETQ. V gave up 1 base and J gave up 0 bases, with 15 bases separating them. There are 17 residues in the CDR3. The CDR3 region has the DNA TGCGCCAGCAGCTTGCCGCCGGTAGCGTCTAGCACAGATACGCAGTATTTT. Residues: CASSLPPVASSTDTQYF.

The CDR3, as DNA: TGTGCCAGCAGCCAAGACGGGGACAGGGGGCCGGCCAGGGAGCTGTTTTTT. Translated, it gives CASSQDGDRGPARELFF. The chain uses TRBV4-2 and TRBJ2-2; 12 positions agree with TRBD1. Germline trimming cut 0 bases from V and 9 bases from J; bases unmatched to any gene: 8. This CDR3 has 17 amino acids. From germline, CDR1 is LGHNA and CDR2 YNFKEQ.

The V call is TRBV6-1, the J call TRBJ2-1; 10 bases are shared with TRBD1. The CDR3 consists of 18 residues. V lost 4 bases, J lost 0 bases, and 9 bases stayed unmatched. Germline-derived CDR1 and CDR2 are MNHNS and SASEGT. In nucleotides, the CDR3 is TGTGCCAGCAGTGGAGGGCCGGGACAGGGGAGCTCCTACAATGAGCAGTTCTTC. Its protein product is CASSGGPGQGSSYNEQFF.

The chain combines TRBV2 with TRBJ2-1, with a possible D match to TRBD1 (6 bases). Germline assignment: CDR1 SNHLY and CDR2 FYNNEI. The V and J ends lost 6 bases and 0 bases respectively, with 15 bases between them. CDR3 size: 16 residues. This chain's CDR3 is CASRFRQASSYNEQFF. CDR3 coding DNA: TGTGCCAGCAGATTTAGACAGGCCTCCTCCTACAATGAGCAGTTCTTC.

The chain combines TRBV5-1 with TRBJ1-1, with 11 bases lining up with TRBD1. Germline V gene sequence: CDR1 SGHRS, CDR2 YFSETQ. The CDR3 consists of 14 residues. V shed 3 bases, J shed 7 bases, and the junction held 5 bases outside the gene matches. CDR3 coding DNA: TGCGCCAGCAGCTCCGGACAGGGGGCTAGTGAAGCTTTCTTT. It is translated as CASSSGQGASEAFF.

The rearrangement joins TRBV5-5 to TRBJ2-1; TRBD1 matches at 8 bases. The ends lost 4 bases at V and 0 bases at J; junction bases unmatched: 6. The length of the CDR3 is 16 residues. Germline values: CDR1 SGHKS, CDR2 YYEKEE (reference sequence). CDR3 coding DNA: TGTGCCAGCAGCACCGGGACAGGTAGCTCCTACAATGAGCAGTTCTTC. Protein sequence: CASSTGTGSSYNEQFF.